The rows below give T cell receptor beta chains drawn from one sample of a study of cytomegalovirus exposure and HLA in healthy donors. Assay used: immunoSEQ multiplex PCR; TCRdb lists only in-frame clones, some missing. This sample contains about 83,000 clones. The sample was PBMCs. The receptors derive from a man aged 18 to 29 in good health and CMV-seropositive. The CDR3 runs from the conserved cysteine through the conserved F or W. A D gene is named only where the DNA matches it firmly. A clone size is listed for some rows: how often the clone was seen (once, few, many), or a class if it is expanded.

V	J	size	D	CDR3	DNA
TRBV4-1	TRBJ2-1	NA	TRBD2	CASSQDVGGIYNEQFF	TGCGCCAGCAGCCAAGACGTGGGGGGGATCTACAATGAGCAGTTCTTC
TRBV9	TRBJ2-7	NA	NA	CASSPGKRPYEQYF	TGTGCCAGCAGCCCAGGAAAACGGCCCTACGAGCAGTACTTC
TRBV7-6	TRBJ1-6	NA	NA	CASSSSSGSSPLHF	TGTGCCAGCAGCTCCTCGTCAGGGTCATCACCCCTCCACTTT
TRBV5-1	TRBJ2-3	NA	NA	CASSFLQPTDTQYF	TGCGCCAGCAGCTTTTTACAGCCCACAGATACGCAGTATTTT
TRBV18	TRBJ2-7	NA	NA	CASSLQGPGSSYEQYF	TGTGCCAGCTCACTACAGGGACCTGGGAGCTCCTACGAGCAGTACTTC
TRBV5-6	TRBJ2-1	NA	NA	CASSLMLSSYNEQFF	TGTGCCAGCAGCTTGATGCTCAGCTCCTACAATGAGCAGTTCTTC
TRBV28	TRBJ2-7	NA	NA	CASQAPGGGYEQYF	TGTGCCAGCCAGGCCCCGGGGGGCGGGTACGAGCAGTACTTC
TRBV6-5	TRBJ2-5	NA	NA	CASSTRRTGLEQYF	TGTGCCAGCAGCACACGCCGAACGGGATTGGAGCAGTACTTC
TRBV5-1	TRBJ2-2	NA	NA	CASSLEGREDTGELLF	TGCGCCAGCAGCTTGGAGGGCAGGGAGGACACCGGGGAGCTGCTTTTT
TRBV14	TRBJ2-2	NA	NA	CASSQVRGTGELFF	TGTGCCAGCAGCCAAGTTCGGGGCACCGGGGAGCTGTTTTTT
TRBV9	TRBJ2-5	NA	TRBD2	CASSAASGSYQETQYF	TGTGCCAGCAGCGCCGCTAGCGGGAGTTACCAAGAGACCCAGTACTTC
TRBV11-2	TRBJ2-1	NA	TRBD2	CASSLAGTSYNEQFF	TGTGCCAGCAGCTTAGCCGGGACTAGCTACAATGAGCAGTTCTTC
TRBV4-2	TRBJ1-4	NA	NA	CASSQGGREGAEEKLFF	TGTGCCAGCAGCCAAGGGGGTCGTGAAGGGGCAGAGGAAAAACTGTTTTTT
TRBV27	TRBJ2-7	NA	TRBD1	CASSPTRQGVGQYF	TGTGCCAGCAGTCCCACTCGACAGGGAGTGGGGCAGTACTTC
TRBV6-5	TRBJ2-3	NA	NA	CASSYGRSGRDTQYF	TGTGCCAGCAGTTATGGGAGGAGCGGCCGAGATACGCAGTATTTT
TRBV5-1	TRBJ2-6	NA	NA	CASSLGQISGANVLTF	TGCGCCAGCAGCTTGGGACAGATCTCTGGGGCCAACGTCCTGACTTTC
TRBV5-1	TRBJ2-1	NA	NA	CASSLVSGMGDNEQFF	TGCGCCAGCAGCTTGGTCTCAGGGATGGGCGACAATGAGCAGTTCTTC
TRBV29-1	TRBJ2-7	NA	TRBD1	CSVEGDRTGAGYEQYF	TGCAGCGTTGAAGGTGACCGCACAGGGGCCGGGTACGAGCAGTACTTC
TRBV7-6	TRBJ2-5	NA	NA	CASSFQHGETQYF	TGTGCCAGCAGCTTCCAGCACGGGGAGACCCAGTACTTC
TRBV5-5	TRBJ2-7	NA	NA	CASSLSPDSVYEQYF	TGTGCCAGCAGCTTGTCCCCGGACAGCGTCTACGAGCAGTACTTC
TRBV19	TRBJ2-5	NA	NA	CASSTPGLQETQYF	TGTGCCAGTAGTACGCCGGGACTCCAAGAGACCCAGTACTTC
TRBV19	TRBJ1-5	NA	TRBD1	CASSSSPGQGRWQPQHF	TGTGCCAGTAGCTCCTCCCCCGGACAGGGAAGGTGGCAGCCCCAGCATTTT
TRBV30	TRBJ2-7	NA	NA	CAWSLREGSTQYF	TGTGCCTGGAGTCTCAGGGAAGGGTCGACTCAGTACTTC
TRBV7-9	TRBJ2-4	NA	NA	CASSLVAGKNIQYF	TGTGCCAGCAGCTTAGTCGCAGGGAAAAACATTCAGTACTTC
TRBV6-1	TRBJ2-5	medium-sized	TRBD2	CASSEGDSGGETQYF	TGTGCCAGCAGTGAAGGCGATAGCGGGGGCGAGACCCAGTACTTC
TRBV2	TRBJ1-5	NA	TRBD1	CASSEGGQRSLPQHF	TGTGCCAGCAGTGAAGGGGGACAGAGGAGTCTGCCCCAGCATTTT
TRBV30	TRBJ2-7	NA	TRBD1	CAWSVYWDRDSYEQYF	TGTGCCTGGAGTGTGTATTGGGACAGGGACTCCTACGAGCAGTACTTC
TRBV18	TRBJ1-1	NA	NA	CASSTLGQEGAFF	TGTGCCAGCTCGACGTTGGGGCAAGAAGGAGCTTTCTTT
TRBV29-1	TRBJ2-3	NA	TRBD1	CSVGAQGQGSTDTQYF	TGCAGCGTGGGGGCCCAGGGACAGGGTAGCACAGATACGCAGTATTTT
TRBV27	TRBJ1-1	NA	TRBD1	CASSLVGQGGGGAFF	TGTGCCAGCAGTTTAGTAGGACAGGGGGGAGGGGGAGCTTTCTTT
TRBV5-4	TRBJ2-5	NA	NA	CASSRRDTQETQYF	TGTGCCAGCAGTCGCCGGGACACCCAAGAGACCCAGTACTTC
TRBV9	TRBJ2-2	NA	TRBD2	CASSVRFGRADGELFF	TGTGCCAGCAGCGTACGGTTCGGGAGGGCCGACGGGGAGCTGTTTTTT
TRBV18	TRBJ1-2	NA	TRBD1	CASSPMSDRVNYGYTF	TGTGCCAGCTCACCAATGAGTGACAGGGTTAACTATGGCTACACCTTC
TRBV6-6	TRBJ2-7	NA	TRBD1	CASNPQGATAYEQYF	TGTGCCAGCAATCCACAGGGGGCAACGGCCTACGAGCAGTACTTC
TRBV29-1	TRBJ1-2	NA	NA	CSVPGILPGGYGYTF	TGCAGCGTTCCCGGGATTCTCCCCGGAGGGTATGGCTACACCTTC
TRBV2	TRBJ2-5	NA	TRBD2	CASRRLAQETQYF	TGTGCCAGCAGGAGACTAGCGCAAGAGACCCAGTACTTC
TRBV19	TRBJ2-5	NA	NA	CASSIDPGGLRETQYF	TGTGCCAGTAGTATAGACCCAGGGGGACTGAGAGAGACCCAGTACTTC
TRBV19	TRBJ2-3	NA	NA	CASSIGGVTDTQYF	TGTGCCAGTAGTATCGGAGGAGTGACAGATACGCAGTATTTT
TRBV6-1	TRBJ1-1	NA	NA	CASTQQGSHTEAFF	TGTGCCAGCACTCAACAGGGAAGCCACACTGAAGCTTTCTTT
TRBV5-6	TRBJ2-7	NA	TRBD1	CASSFIGQGNEQYF	TGTGCCAGCAGCTTTATCGGACAGGGGAACGAGCAGTACTTC
TRBV7-9	TRBJ1-1	NA	NA	CASSSRHGGAFF	TGTGCCAGCAGCTCTCGGCACGGGGGTGCTTTCTTT
TRBV6-1	TRBJ2-3	NA	TRBD2	CASSELAGGPDTQYF	TGTGCCAGCAGTGAACTAGCGGGGGGGCCAGATACGCAGTATTTT
TRBV25-1	TRBJ1-2	NA	TRBD1	CASRADRGHVGYTF	TGTGCCAGCAGGGCTGACAGGGGACACGTTGGCTACACCTTC
TRBV28	TRBJ1-4	NA	NA	CASSLGRSQGGGEKLFF	TGTGCCAGCAGTTTAGGTCGTTCCCAGGGAGGGGGTGAAAAACTGTTTTTT